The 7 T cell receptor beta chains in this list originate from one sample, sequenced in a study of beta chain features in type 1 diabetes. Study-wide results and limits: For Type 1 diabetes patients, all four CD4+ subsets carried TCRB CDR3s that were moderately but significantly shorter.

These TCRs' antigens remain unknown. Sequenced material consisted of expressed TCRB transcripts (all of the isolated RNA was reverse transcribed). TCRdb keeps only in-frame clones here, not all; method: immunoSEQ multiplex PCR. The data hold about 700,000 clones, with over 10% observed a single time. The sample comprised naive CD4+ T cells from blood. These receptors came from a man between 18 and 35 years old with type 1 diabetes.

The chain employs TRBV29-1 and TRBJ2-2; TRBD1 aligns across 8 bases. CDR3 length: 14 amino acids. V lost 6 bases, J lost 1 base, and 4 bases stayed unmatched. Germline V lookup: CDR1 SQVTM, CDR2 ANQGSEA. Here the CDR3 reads CSVAGTGNTGELFF. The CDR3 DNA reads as TGCAGCGTAGCCGGGACAGGGAACACCGGGGAGCTGTTTTTT.

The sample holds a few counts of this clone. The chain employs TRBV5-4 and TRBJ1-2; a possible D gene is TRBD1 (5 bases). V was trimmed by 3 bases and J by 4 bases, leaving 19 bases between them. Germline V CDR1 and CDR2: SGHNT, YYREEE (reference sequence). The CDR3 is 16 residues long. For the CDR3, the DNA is TGTGCCAGCAGCTCCCCTTCGGACGGGACCTTCTATGGCTACACCTTC. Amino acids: CASSSPSDGTFYGYTF.

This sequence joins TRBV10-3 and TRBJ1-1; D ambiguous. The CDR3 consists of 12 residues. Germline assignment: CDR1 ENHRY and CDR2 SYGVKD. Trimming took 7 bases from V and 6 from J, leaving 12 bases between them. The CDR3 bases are TGTGCCATCAACGGGGTGGGTTCTGAAGCTTTCTTT. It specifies CAINGVGSEAFF.

The CDR3 DNA reads TGTGCCAGCAGCCTACAGGGCGAGTATGGCTACACCTTC. Translating gives CASSLQGEYGYTF. V gene TRBV25-1 combines with J gene TRBJ1-2, with TRBD1 as a possible D gene (6 bases). V lost 6 bases and J lost 5, with 13 bases in between. Germline CDR1 reads MGHDK; CDR2 reads SYGVNS. The CDR3 contains 13 residues.

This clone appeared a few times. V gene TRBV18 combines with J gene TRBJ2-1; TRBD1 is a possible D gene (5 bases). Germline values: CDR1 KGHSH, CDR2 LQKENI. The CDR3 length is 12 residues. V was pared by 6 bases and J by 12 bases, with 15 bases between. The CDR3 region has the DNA TGTGCCAGCTCGCCCGACAGCTTAGGGCAGTTCTTC. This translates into CASSPDSLGQFF.

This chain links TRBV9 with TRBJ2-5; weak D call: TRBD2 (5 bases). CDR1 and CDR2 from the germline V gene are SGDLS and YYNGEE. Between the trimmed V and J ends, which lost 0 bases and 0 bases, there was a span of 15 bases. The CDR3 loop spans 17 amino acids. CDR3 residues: CASSVGLPETYQETQYF. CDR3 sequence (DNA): TGTGCCAGCAGCGTAGGACTACCCGAAACGTACCAAGAGACCCAGTACTTC.

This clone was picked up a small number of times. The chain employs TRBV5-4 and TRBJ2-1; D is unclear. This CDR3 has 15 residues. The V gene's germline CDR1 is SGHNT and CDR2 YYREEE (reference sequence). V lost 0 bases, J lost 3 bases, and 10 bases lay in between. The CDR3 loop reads CASSLEGLDYNEQFF. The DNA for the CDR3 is TGTGCCAGCAGCTTGGAGGGATTGGACTACAATGAGCAGTTCTTC.